These T cell receptor beta chains were read from a single sample in a study of CD8 T cells in ankylosing spondylitis. TCRdb reprocessed the 5' RACE reads with MiXCR, giving one entry per CDR3 protein. The repertoire holds roughly 700,000 distinct CDR3 sequences, with under 20% as singletons. Sequenced: blood, either unsorted or a sorted T cell fraction (not recorded which). Receptors were obtained from a male donor with ankylosing spondylitis. Both conserved end residues are part of each CDR3. The D gene is left open where the match is weak. Some rows have no size entry. The others give once, few or many, or a class for an expanded clone.

V gene	CDR3 length	clone size	D gene	J gene	CDR3 DNA	CDR3 protein
TRBV29-1	14	few	TRBD2	TRBJ2-3	TGCAGCGTTGAATTCGCGGGGGGCACAGATACGCAGTATTTT	CSVEFAGGTDTQYF
TRBV4-1	14	-	TRBD2	TRBJ2-3	TGCGCCAGCAGCCAAGATCCGGGTCGGGGGGTCCAGTATTTT	CASSQDPGRGVQYF
TRBV6-5	14	-	-	TRBJ2-2	TGTGCCAGCAGTTCATACCTCGGGGCCGGGGAGCTGTTTTTT	CASSSYLGAGELFF
TRBV4-3	14	few	-	TRBJ2-1	TGCGCCAGCAGCCAAGGGACAAAGGGAAGTGAGCAGTTCTTC	CASSQGTKGSEQFF
TRBV9	14	many	-	TRBJ1-2	TGTGCCAGCAGCCTCGACCAACTCCTGGGGGGCTACACCTTC	CASSLDQLLGGYTF
TRBV5-1	14	-	-	TRBJ1-2	TGCGCCAGCAGCTTGGCGCCGGATACGTATGGCTACACCTTC	CASSLAPDTYGYTF
TRBV29-1	15	-	-	TRBJ1-1	TGCAGCGTTGAATACGTTTGGGCAGAGAACACTGAAGCTTTCTTT	CSVEYVWAENTEAFF
TRBV3-1	15	-	TRBD2	TRBJ2-4	TGTGCCAGCAGCCCGAGCGGGGGGACCAAAAACATTCAGTACTTC	CASSPSGGTKNIQYF
TRBV5-1	14	-	-	TRBJ2-2	TGCGCCAGCAGCTTGTACGAGAACACCGGGGAGCTGTTTTTT	CASSLYENTGELFF
TRBV28	16	few	-	TRBJ1-1	TGTGCCAGCAGTTTAGCCGTTACAGGGTTGAACACTGAAGCTTTCTTT	CASSLAVTGLNTEAFF
TRBV5-6	15	few	-	TRBJ2-1	TGTGCCAGCAGCTTTCGGGAGACTTCCCGGAATGAGCAGTTCTTC	CASSFRETSRNEQFF
TRBV5-1	16	-	TRBD2	TRBJ2-7	TGCGCCAGCAGTCTTGCCTTAGCGGGGGGCGCCTACGAGCAGTACTTC	CASSLALAGGAYEQYF
TRBV27	14	few	-	TRBJ2-7	TGTGCCAGCAGTCTTCGGTCAGCAGGCTACGAGCAGTACTTC	CASSLRSAGYEQYF
TRBV12-3/TRBV12-4	15	few	-	TRBJ2-6	TGTGCCAGCAGCCCCCAGTTCTCTGGGGCCAACGTCCTGACTTTC	CASSPQFSGANVLTF
TRBV10-3	13	-	-	TRBJ1-5	TGTGCCATCAGTGACAAATCAAACGAGCTCCAGCATTTT	CAISDKSNELQHF
TRBV7-9	14	-	-	TRBJ2-5	TGTGCCAGCAGCTTAGTTGCCCACGCGGAGACCCAGTACTTC	CASSLVAHAETQYF
TRBV5-6	16	few	TRBD2	TRBJ2-1	TGTGCCAGCAGCCCGGGAGGCGGGAGCTCCTACAATGAGCAGTTCTTC	CASSPGGGSSYNEQFF
TRBV4-1	15	once	-	TRBJ1-2	TGCGCCAGCAGCCACGGACGGGAGTCTCTCTATGGCTACACCTTC	CASSHGRESLYGYTF
TRBV20-1	15	few	TRBD1	TRBJ2-7	TGCAGTGCTAGAGACCGGGACAGCTTCTCCTACGAGCAGTACTTC	CSARDRDSFSYEQYF
TRBV5-1	15	-	-	TRBJ1-2	TGCGCCAGCAGCTTGGTTCCGCTTTCTAACTATGGCTACACCTTC	CASSLVPLSNYGYTF
TRBV13	18	-	TRBD2	TRBJ2-1	TGTGCCAGCAGCTCCCCCCGGGGGGAGGCGGGAGCCCACAATGAGCAGTTCTTC	CASSSPRGEAGAHNEQFF
TRBV12-3/TRBV12-4	14	-	-	TRBJ2-5	TGTGCCAGCAGTCTAGGGCGGGATTTTGAGACCCAGTACTTC	CASSLGRDFETQYF
TRBV11-2	14	-	-	TRBJ1-2	TGTGCCAGCAGCTTAGATCAGGGGCTTGGCGGCTACACCTTC	CASSLDQGLGGYTF
TRBV20-1	17	-	TRBD1	TRBJ2-3	TGCAGTGCTAGAAACAGGGGGATGGTGTTAAGTTCAGATACGCAGTATTTT	CSARNRGMVLSSDTQYF
TRBV12-3/TRBV12-4	16	-	TRBD1	TRBJ2-5	TGTGCCAGCAGCCAAGGCCGCCCCACAGGGGGGGAGACCCAGTACTTC	CASSQGRPTGGETQYF
TRBV7-9	14	-	TRBD2	TRBJ2-7	TGTGCCAGCAGCTGGGGCGGGAGGACGGGGGAGCAGTACTTC	CASSWGGRTGEQYF
TRBV6-1	15	many	-	TRBJ2-7	TGTGCCAGCAGTCCTAGCCTGGTGGAGGGCTACGAGCAGTACTTC	CASSPSLVEGYEQYF
TRBV2	14	-	TRBD2	TRBJ2-5	TGTGCCAGCAGTGCGCGGGGGAGGGGAGAGACCCAGTACTTC	CASSARGRGETQYF
TRBV12-3/TRBV12-4	15	-	TRBD2	TRBJ2-7	TGTGCCAGCAGTCCACACCCAGGGACTAGCTACGAGCAGTACTTC	CASSPHPGTSYEQYF
TRBV13	17	-	TRBD1	TRBJ1-2	TGTGCCAGCAGCTACAACCAACAGGGGGACCACCCCTATGGCTACACCTTC	CASSYNQQGDHPYGYTF
TRBV4-2	15	few	-	TRBJ1-5	TGTGCCAGCAGCCAAGTAGCAGGACAGAATCAACCCCAGCATTTT	CASSQVAGQNQPQHF
TRBV12-3/TRBV12-4	17	many	TRBD1	TRBJ2-2	TGTGCCAGCAGTCTCCCGGGACAGGGGGCGAACACCGGGGAGCTGTTTTTT	CASSLPGQGANTGELFF
TRBV21-1	13	-	-	TRBJ2-1	TGTGCCAGCTACAAAGAGGGGTCGAATGGGCAGTTCTTC	CASYKEGSNGQFF
TRBV29-1	13	few	TRBD2	TRBJ2-3	TGCAGCGTTGCGGGAGGGAACACAGATACGCAGTATTTT	CSVAGGNTDTQYF
TRBV5-1	15	many	-	TRBJ2-1	TGCGCCAGCAGCTTGGATCTAGCTGTAGTCAATGAGCAGTTCTTC	CASSLDLAVVNEQFF
TRBV4-2	16	-	TRBD2	TRBJ2-1	TGTGCCAGCAGATCTCACGGGACTAGCGGGAGAGGTGAGCAGTTCTTC	CASRSHGTSGRGEQFF
TRBV7-9	16	few	-	TRBJ1-2	TGTGCCAGCAGCTCCCAGGCGGGGGCAAGTTTTTATGGCTACACCTTC	CASSSQAGASFYGYTF
TRBV7-9	15	-	TRBD2	TRBJ2-5	TGTGCCAGCAGCCGACTAGCGGGGGGCCCGGAGACCCAGTACTTC	CASSRLAGGPETQYF
TRBV6-2/TRBV6-3	14	few	-	TRBJ1-4	TGTGCCAGCAGTTACTCTGAGACCCTTGAAAAACTGTTTTTT	CASSYSETLEKLFF
TRBV6-5	15	many	TRBD1	TRBJ1-2	TGCGCCAGCAGCTTCAGGACAGGGGGCAACTATGGCTACACCTTC	CASSFRTGGNYGYTF
TRBV12-5	13	-	TRBD1	TRBJ2-5	TGTGCTAGTGGTTTGTCACAGGGGGTTACCCAGTACTTC	CASGLSQGVTQYF
TRBV4-3	17	few	-	TRBJ1-2	TGCGCCAGCAGCCAAGATCGGGGCCTAACCCATAACTATGGCTACACCTTC	CASSQDRGLTHNYGYTF